This T cell receptor beta chain was sequenced during a study of siplizumab effects on memory and regulatory T cells. Note on this clone: Its antigen is currently unknown.

Approximately 93,000 TCR templates per sample were assayed. Profiled with immunoSEQ multiplex PCR; TCRdb holds only in-frame clones, not every one. The sample records tens of thousands of clones, around 94% being singletons. Study results and caveats: Major contributors to the alloresponse seemed to be naive T cells, which also appeared more diverse than memory cells. In siplizumab conditions, mappable alloreactive CD4+ clones averaged 68.8% Treg-derived, against around 28% in controls. Suppressive capability of dividing Tregs from siplizumab cultures went unverified.

The TCR originated in a human donor in good health. Sample: non-Treg CD4+ T cells sorted from blood.

The CDR3 is CASSLGGGVKGKNIQYF. The CDR3 nucleotides are TGCGCCAGCAGCTTGGGAGGCGGGGTGAAGGGCAAAAACATTCAGTACTTC. The J gene is TRBJ2-4, the V gene TRBV5-1; D is possibly TRBD2 (6 bases). CDR3 length: 17 residues. V was clipped by 0 bases and J by 3 bases, with 16 bases between them. Germline CDR1 SGHRS, CDR2 YFSETQ.